These 7 T cell receptor beta chains were all obtained from the same sample, sequenced in a study of T cells in Graves' hyperthyroidism and ophthalmopathy. The CDR3 regions of TCR beta were amplified from RNA transcripts. Researchers ran a first-round RT-PCR on the TCR CDR3 using the HTBI primer set. TCRdb used MiXCR to reprocess the multiplex PCR reads, holding one entry per CDR3 protein. The repertoire has roughly 840,000 distinct CDR3 sequences, 38% of them found once; the top ten carry 8.9%. Specimen: blood. These receptors all come from a man between 18 and 35 years old with Graves' hyperthyroidism.

To note about this clonotype: This may come from a read error, since a much larger clone is one base off. This chain joins TRBV12-3 or TRBV12-4 and TRBJ1-1; D is ambiguous. CDR3 length equals 13 residues. V lost 4 bases to trimming and J lost 3 bases, with 9 bases between them. CDR3 residues: CASSWQLDTEAFF. For the CDR3, the DNA is TGTGCCAGCAGTTGGCAGCTGGACACTGAAGCTTTCTTT.

This chain joins TRBV20-1 and TRBJ2-7, with TRBD1 matching over 9 bases. Germline CDR1 reads DFQATT; CDR2 reads SNEGSKA (reference sequence). The trim removed 3 bases at V and 3 bases at J, leaving 6 bases unmatched. This CDR3 has 14 residues. The CDR3 bases are TGCAGTGCTAGTCTTACAGGGGGCCTCTACGAGCAGTACTTC. Amino acid sequence: CSASLTGGLYEQYF.

Many counts were recorded for this clonotype. The CDR3 here is CSVETTNTGELFF. The CDR3 bases are TGCAGCGTTGAAACTACCAACACCGGGGAGCTGTTTTTT. The V and J genes are TRBV29-1 and TRBJ2-2; no firm D call. The CDR3 is 13 residues long. Trimming shortened V by 2 bases and J by 2 bases, and 6 bases separated the two germline ends. Germline values: CDR1 SQVTM, CDR2 ANQGSEA.

At least ten counts were recorded for this clonotype. The chain carries TRBV7-8 and TRBJ1-3; D might be TRBD1 (5 bases). CDR3 length: 16 amino acids. V was cut by 1 base and J by 4 bases, with 14 bases left in between. Germline V gene sequence: CDR1 SGHVS, CDR2 FQNEAQ. CDR3 residues: CASSLVRGTGGNTIYF. The CDR3, as DNA: TGTGCCAGCAGCTTAGTCCGGGGGACTGGGGGAAACACCATATATTTT.

The rearrangement uses TRBV20-1 and TRBJ1-5; D is undetermined. V shed 0 bases and J shed 4 bases, with 13 bases lying between them. This CDR3 comprises 15 residues. The V gene's germline CDR1 is DFQATT and CDR2 SNEGSKA (reference sequence). DNA of the CDR3: TGCAGTGCTAGAGATTCGGGCAGCCCAAATCAGCCCCAGCATTTT. Its protein is CSARDSGSPNQPQHF.

A note on this clonotype: One junction end disagrees with the germline gene, perhaps due to a read error. The J gene is TRBJ2-6, the V gene TRBV5-1; D may be TRBD1 (5 bases). The germline V gene has CDR1 SGHRS and CDR2 YFSETQ. The CDR3 runs 16 residues. CDR3 coding DNA: TGCGCCAGCAGCTTGGCCGCTGGGGCTGGGGCCAACGCCCTGACTTTC. Translated, it gives CASSLAAGAGANALTF.

V and J are TRBV5-5 and TRBJ2-5, with no clear D. The germline V gene has CDR1 SGHKS and CDR2 YYEKEE (reference sequence). This CDR3 has 12 residues. The V end was cut by 5 bases, the J end by 8 bases, with 13 bases between. CDR3 DNA: TGTGCCAGCAGTGACGGGCCCCACACCCAGTACTTC. This codes for CASSDGPHTQYF.